These 18 T cell receptor beta chains share one sample of origin, sequenced in a study of blood T cell repertoires in COVID-19. Generated by immunoSEQ multiplex PCR, the TCRdb table keeps only in-frame clones and is missing some. The table lists fewer than 200,000 clones, about 85% of them singletons. What was sequenced was peripheral blood. These receptors all stem from a woman aged 55-75 years with COVID-19, enrolled during active disease.

This sequence joins TRBV3-1 (or the pseudogene TRBV3-2) and TRBJ1-3; perhaps TRBD1 as D (5 bases). The V end lost 3 bases, the J end lost 9 bases, and 15 bases lay between the germline ends. CDR3 length equals 14 residues. Germline CDR1 LGHDT, CDR2 YNNKEL (reference sequence). Here the CDR3 reads CASSQGTQGSTIYF. For the CDR3, the DNA is TGTGCCAGCAGCCAGGGTACCCAGGGTTCCACCATATATTTT.

This clone was detected once. The chain has TRBV19 and TRBJ1-2; TRBD1 aligns across 7 bases. Losses at the gene ends were 6 bases for V and 4 bases for J; bases not matched to a gene: 5. The germline gives CDR1 LNHDA, CDR2 SQIVND (reference sequence). This CDR3 is built from 13 residues. CDR3 DNA: TGTGCCAGTAGCCAGACAGGGTCCTATGGCTACACCTTC. As protein: CASSQTGSYGYTF. Supplemented by reference TRBV19 and TRBJ1-2, the full variable domain reads DGGITQSPKYLFRKEGQNVTLSCEQNLNHDAMYWYRQDPGQGLRLIYYSQIVNDFQKGDIAEGYSVSREKKESFPLTVTSAQKNPTAFYLCASSQTGSYGYTFGSGTRLTVV.

This rearrangement joins TRBV29-1 to TRBJ1-3; 8 bases align to TRBD1. Germline assignment: CDR1 SQVTM and CDR2 ANQGSEA. V trimming: 4 bases; J trimming: 1 base; junction bases outside the gene matches: 6. The CDR3 totals 15 residues. CDR3: CSVADRGRSGNTIYF. The CDR3 coding sequence is TGCAGCGTTGCTGACAGGGGAAGATCTGGAAACACCATATATTTT.

The chain is built from TRBV19 and TRBJ1-2, with D tentatively TRBD1 (5 bases). V shed 4 bases and J shed 8 bases, with 17 bases lying between them. CDR3 length: 14 amino acids. Germline V gene data show CDR1 as LNHDA and CDR2 as SQIVND (reference sequence). The CDR3 region is CASSTTRDFGGYTF. CDR3 sequence (DNA): TGTGCCAGTAGTACCACCAGGGACTTTGGCGGCTACACCTTC.

V usage is TRBV11-1 and J usage is TRBJ1-5; D uncertain. The CDR3 sequence is 14 residues long. From germline, CDR1 is SGHAT and CDR2 FQDESV (reference sequence). V was clipped by 5 bases and J by 7 bases, with 15 bases between them. In DNA, the CDR3 is TGTGCCAGCAGCCCGGACTCTACGGCCCAGCCCCAGCATTTT. The encoded protein is CASSPDSTAQPQHF.

The sample holds one count of this clone. The genes are TRBV6-5 and TRBJ1-1; 7 bases line up with TRBD1. Germline CDR1 and CDR2: MNHEY and SVGAGI. The CDR3 is made up of 14 amino acids. With 7 bases clipped from V and 10 bases from J, the junction kept 15 bases outside the gene matches. The CDR3, as DNA: TGTGCCAGCATTCCGGGACAGACCGGGCGGGGAGCTTTCTTT. Translation gives CASIPGQTGRGAFF.

The chain links TRBV27 to TRBJ1-2; TRBD1 is a possible D gene (5 bases). This CDR3 region has 12 residues. The germline gives CDR1 MNHEY, CDR2 SMNVEV (reference sequence). V lost 8 bases, J lost 4 bases, and 11 bases lay in between. The CDR3 DNA reads TGTGCCAGCGTGGGGGGGACCTATGGCTACACCTTC. Protein product: CASVGGTYGYTF.

The chain joins TRBV6-5 to TRBJ1-1; the match to TRBD1 covers 7 bases. The CDR3 extends over 15 amino acids. Germline lookup yields CDR1 MNHEY and CDR2 SVGAGI. The V segment lost 6 bases and the J segment 2 bases; nucleotides outside the gene matches: 9. The CDR3 nucleotides are TGTGCCAGCAGCCGGGACAGCGGAACCAACACTGAAGCTTTCTTT. This codes for CASSRDSGTNTEAFF.

The genes are TRBV14 and TRBJ1-4; D remains unclear. V was trimmed by 0 bases and J by 14 bases, leaving 19 bases between them. The CDR3 has 15 amino acids. Germline-derived CDR1 and CDR2 are SGHDN and FVKESK. The CDR3 bases are TGTGCCAGCAGCCAAGATTTTGGACTCCGGCAGCTCCTGTTTTTT. This codes for CASSQDFGLRQLLFF.

The rearrangement links TRBV7-9 to TRBJ1-6; perhaps TRBD1 as D (5 bases). V lost 8 bases and J lost 10, with 18 bases in between. There are 14 residues in the CDR3. The V gene's germline CDR1 is SEHNR and CDR2 FQNEAQ (reference sequence). The CDR3, as DNA: TGTGCCAGCGGCCAGGGAAGGGTTAAGTCACCCCTCCACTTT. It codes for CASGQGRVKSPLHF.

This clone has a single count. The chain is built from TRBV9 and TRBJ2-2, with 9 positions matching TRBD1. This CDR3 has 15 residues. J was trimmed by 4 bases and V by 5 bases; bases with no gene match: 6. CDR1 and CDR2 from the germline V gene are SGDLS and YYNGEE. The DNA for the CDR3 is TGTGCCAGCAGGGCGGGACAGGGTATCACCGGGGAGCTGTTTTTT. Residues: CASRAGQGITGELFF. The full variable domain, with the rest looked up from reference TRBV9 and TRBJ2-2, is DSGVTQTPKHLITATGQRVTLRCSPRSGDLSVYWYQQSLDQGLQFLIQYYNGEERAKGNILERFSAQQFPDLHSELNLSSLELGDSALYFCASRAGQGITGELFFGEGSRLTVL.

The CDR3 is CASRRGPVETQYF. The CDR3 DNA sequence: TGTGCCAGTAGAAGGGGGCCGGTGGAGACCCAGTACTTC. This chain links TRBV19 with TRBJ2-5; 7 bases line up with TRBD1. Germline values: CDR1 LNHDA, CDR2 SQIVND (reference sequence). The V segment lost 6 bases and the J segment 5 bases; nucleotides outside the gene matches: 6. CDR3 length: 13 amino acids.

The rearrangement uses TRBV7-2 and TRBJ2-7, with 7 bases that match TRBD2. Germline V lookup: CDR1 SGHTA, CDR2 FQGNSA. V gave up 0 bases and J gave up 2 bases; unmatched junction bases: 7. CDR3 size: 16 residues. CDR3: CASSLASIAGPYEQYF. The CDR3 bases are TGTGCCAGCAGCTTAGCGTCCATAGCGGGCCCCTACGAGCAGTACTTC.

V usage is TRBV4-1 and J usage is TRBJ1-1; 7 bases are a match to TRBD1. The ends lost 1 base at V and 1 base at J; junction bases unmatched: 6. The CDR3 consists of 16 residues. From germline, CDR1 is MGHRA and CDR2 YSYEKL. The CDR3 DNA reads TGCGCCAGCAGCCAAGCCAGGGGGAATGCGAACACTGAAGCTTTCTTT. It encodes CASSQARGNANTEAFF.

J is TRBJ2-3 and V is TRBV6-1, with TRBD2 matching over 10 bases. With V trimmed by 2 bases and J by 2 bases, 1 base remained unmatched. Germline lookup yields CDR1 MNHNS and CDR2 SASEGT. The CDR3 length is 15 residues. The CDR3 DNA reads as TGTGCCAGCAGTGAACTAGCGGGGGCCACAGATACGCAGTATTTT. It specifies CASSELAGATDTQYF.

This chain joins TRBV5-1 and TRBJ2-3; the D gene is possibly TRBD2 (6 bases). Trimming took 3 bases from V and 6 from J, leaving 20 bases between them. Germline CDR1 and CDR2: SGHRS and YFSETQ. CDR3 size: 16 residues. DNA for the CDR3: TGCGCCAGCAGCTCTACCTGGACGGAGGGAGGTGATACGCAGTATTTT. Its protein product is CASSSTWTEGGDTQYF.

The genes are TRBV5-1 and TRBJ2-6; 9 bases agree with TRBD1. The germline V gene encodes CDR1 SGHRS and CDR2 YFSETQ. This CDR3 is built from 17 residues. With 4 bases clipped from V and 2 bases from J, the junction kept 7 bases outside the gene matches. The DNA for the CDR3 is TGCGCCAGCAGCCCCGACAGGGGGTTGGCTGGGGCCAACGTCCTGACTTTC. It encodes CASSPDRGLAGANVLTF.

The chain employs TRBV25-1 and TRBJ2-1, with TRBD2 matching over 11 bases. Germline values: CDR1 MGHDK, CDR2 SYGVNS. The J segment lost 5 bases and the V segment lost 7 bases, leaving 7 bases of the junction unmatched. The CDR3 consists of 15 residues. The CDR3 region is CASTVAGGPHNEQFF. In DNA, the CDR3 is TGTGCCAGCACCGTAGCGGGAGGGCCCCACAATGAGCAGTTCTTC.